The following is a T cell receptor (beta chain) sequence with its context. A single count supports this clonotype. Its target antigen remains unknown. Per-base qualities were not stored, and no clone one base away is much larger. Single-read evidence is weak. These data originate in a study of CD8 T cells in Susac syndrome (dated 2019 in TCRdb). About the full investigation: Whether CD8+ T cell activation and differentiation in Susac syndrome was antigen driven was tested using repertoire sequencing.

High-throughput TCR beta sequencing profiled peripheral blood CD8+ and CD4+ T cells from healthy donors, Susac syndrome patients and multiple sclerosis patients. Treatment-naive patients with stable or active relapsing-remitting disease fulfilling revised McDonald criteria were used as multiple sclerosis controls. Bulk CD8+ and CD4+ T cells were purified by magnetic negative isolation, whereas CD8+ TEMRA cells were enriched by FACS. Blood was collected in EDTA tubes and processed within 24 hours, with PBMCs isolated through density gradient centrifugation. PBMCs intended for TCR sequencing were frozen in liquid nitrogen and were later thawed in a 37 degrees C water bath. A purity of at least 90% was achieved for sorted or isolated CD4+, CD8+ and CD8+ TEMRA cells. CDR1 and CDR2 are read off the germline V gene as SNHLY and FYNNEI. The CDR3 covers 15 residues, taking in both the cysteine and the phenylalanine. Here the CDR3 DNA is all that survives: 45 bases in frame from base 1. At the junction V is shortened by 7 bases and J by 6 bases; bases outside the gene matches: 11.

RNA was extracted using the RNeasy kit, and about 0.5 to 1 ug of the RNA was reverse transcribed with random hexamers. The immunoSEQ multiplex PCR assay, covering 54 Vbeta and 13 Jbeta segments, was used to amplify TCR beta CDR3 regions. PCR amplification bias was corrected by using a synthetic template baseline for primer optimization and computational correction. As for the authors' bioinformatics: Reads were annotated to V, D and J genes per IMGT and analyzed with immunoSEQ Analyzer, keeping only productive sequences. To calculate clonality, Shannon entropy was normalized by log2 of the number of productive unique sequences and then subtracted from one. Public and private clones were assessed among the 100 most prevalent clones of each patient and control. Clones were defined as Susac-specific when absent from the healthy and MS cohorts, from fewer than 1,300 published viral clones and from other ImmuneACCESS disease sequences. TCRdb reanalyzed the raw reads on its own, using fastp at Q25 for trimming and MiXCR for clone calling, and kept in-frame beta chains. Rows are combined by CDR3 protein, so each entry shows the most common genes and DNA. The V and J calls were not made by the authors but by TCRdb's processing. Present in this sample are under 250,000 distinct CDR3 sequences, 90% to 95% of which were seen just once. 0.065% to 0.08% of the sample goes to the ten largest clones.

What the work shows at the level of the full study, not this receptor alone: The study acknowledged that relatively few individuals were included in the TCR sequencing and HLA analysis.

The sequencing sample was made of CD4+ T cells from PBMCs. The sequence is built from TRBV2 and TRBJ2-1; 8 bases in the middle match TRBD2. The TCR was taken from a human donor with multiple sclerosis. The CDR3 protein is CASKSGSVTGNEQFF. The sequence in DNA is TGTGCCAGCAAAAGCGGGAGTGTCACCGGCAATGAGCAGTTCTTC. Supplemented by the reference TRBV2 and TRBJ2-1 proteins around the CDR3, the complete variable domain is EPEVTQTPSHQVTQMGQEVILRCVPISNHLYFYWYRQILGQKVEFLVSFYNNEISEKSEIFDDQFSVERPDGSNFTLKIRSTKLEDSAMYFCASKSGSVTGNEQFFGPGTRLTVL.